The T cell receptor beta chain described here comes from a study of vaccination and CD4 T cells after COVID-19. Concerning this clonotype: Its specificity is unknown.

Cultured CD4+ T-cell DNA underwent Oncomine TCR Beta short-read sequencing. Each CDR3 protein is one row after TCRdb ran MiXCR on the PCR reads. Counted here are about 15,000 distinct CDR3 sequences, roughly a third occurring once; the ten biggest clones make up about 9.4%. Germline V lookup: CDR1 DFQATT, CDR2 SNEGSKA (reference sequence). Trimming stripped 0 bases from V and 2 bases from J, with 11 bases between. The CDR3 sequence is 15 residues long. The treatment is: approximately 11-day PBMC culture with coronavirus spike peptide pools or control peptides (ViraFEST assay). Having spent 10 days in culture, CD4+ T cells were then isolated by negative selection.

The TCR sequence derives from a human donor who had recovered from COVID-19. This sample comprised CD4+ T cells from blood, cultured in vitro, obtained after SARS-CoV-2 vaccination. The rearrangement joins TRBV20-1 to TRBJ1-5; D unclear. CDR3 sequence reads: CSARDWARRNQPQHF. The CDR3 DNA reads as TGCAGTGCTAGAGATTGGGCCAGACGCAATCAGCCCCAGCATTTT.